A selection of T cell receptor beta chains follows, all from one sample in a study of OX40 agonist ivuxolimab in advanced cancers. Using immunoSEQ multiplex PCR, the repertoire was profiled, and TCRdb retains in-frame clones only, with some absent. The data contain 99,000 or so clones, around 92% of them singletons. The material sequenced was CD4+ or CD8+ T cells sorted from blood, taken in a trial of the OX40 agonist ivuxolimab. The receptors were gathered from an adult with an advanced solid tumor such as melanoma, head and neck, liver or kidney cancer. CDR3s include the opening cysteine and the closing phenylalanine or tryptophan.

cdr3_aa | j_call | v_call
CASSEFRDALGYTF | TRBJ1-2 | TRBV6-5
CASSDEAADTQYF | TRBJ2-3 | TRBV25-1
CASSQGTADNSPLHF | TRBJ1-6 | TRBV4-1
CATSRGKILYEQYF | TRBJ2-7 | TRBV15
CASSPTGGNIQYF | TRBJ2-4 | TRBV19
CASSARTVPHQHF | TRBJ1-5 | TRBV7-2
CASSESGGEYNEQFF | TRBJ2-1 | TRBV2
CSGVRDSSYEQYF | TRBJ2-7 | TRBV29-1
CASSITNQPQHF | TRBJ1-5 | TRBV19
CASSSGLAGGTDTQYF | TRBJ2-3 | TRBV5-4
CASWPGRGHSGANVLTF | TRBJ2-6 | TRBV28
CASRDSLSNQPQHF | TRBJ1-5 | TRBV4-2
CSVAAQSNSPLHF | TRBJ1-6 | TRBV29-1
CASSIAVLGRPDQPQHF | TRBJ1-5 | TRBV19
CATGRFGNTEAFF | TRBJ1-1 | TRBV7-9
CASKRPGLGASTDTQYF | TRBJ2-3 | TRBV7-9
CASRPSGRGGTDTQYF | TRBJ2-3 | TRBV7-8
CASSPGGGQGHQPQHF | TRBJ1-5 | TRBV11-2
CASSQRPYTGELFF | TRBJ2-2 | TRBV6-5
CASSLLIDGGNYGYTF | TRBJ1-2 | TRBV5-1
CASTSAGNTEAFF | TRBJ1-1 | TRBV2
CASRFNLRETQYF | TRBJ2-5 | TRBV28
CATLGTSSGNTIYF | TRBJ1-3 | TRBV10-3
CASSPGRGGSEAFF | TRBJ1-1 | TRBV19
CASSAQGGGVGELFF | TRBJ2-2 | TRBV9
CASSQGPSGEQFF | TRBJ2-1 | TRBV18
CASTTARINTIYF | TRBJ1-3 | TRBV21-1
CASSLTSASTDTQYF | TRBJ2-3 | TRBV5-1
CASSQTLDTQYF | TRBJ2-3 | TRBV11-2
CASSRTSVDYNEQFF | TRBJ2-1 | TRBV28
CSASRNEQFF | TRBJ2-1 | TRBV20-1
CASRMDRGFYTDTQYF | TRBJ2-3 | TRBV28
CASSQLGQDDNYGYTF | TRBJ1-2 | TRBV4-3
CASSPWGSDTGELFF | TRBJ2-2 | TRBV7-3
CASNQGQGGNTEAFF | TRBJ1-1 | TRBV5-4
CAWSLGRVGDTIYF | TRBJ1-3 | TRBV30
CASRINAGQGFEQFF | TRBJ2-1 | TRBV6-5
CASSPRGGSFSYNEQFF | TRBJ2-1 | TRBV4-2
CASSPWGESKTEAFF | TRBJ1-1 | TRBV5-1
CSVGLAKNIQYF | TRBJ2-4 | TRBV29-1
CSADSNYGYTF | TRBJ1-2 | TRBV20-1
CASNFRTGSHQGYTF | TRBJ1-2 | TRBV19
CASRKGNTDTQYF | TRBJ2-3 | TRBV19
CASSPLPSTDTQYF | TRBJ2-3 | TRBV18
CASSPPATYEQYF | TRBJ2-7 | TRBV28
CASDPGRTDTQYF | TRBJ2-3 | TRBV6-1
CASSPWAGITDTQYF | TRBJ2-3 | TRBV18
CASSYPRVDQPQHF | TRBJ1-5 | TRBV6-6
CASRGSFTEAFF | TRBJ1-1 | TRBV4-1
CAWSTETDTQYF | TRBJ2-3 | TRBV30